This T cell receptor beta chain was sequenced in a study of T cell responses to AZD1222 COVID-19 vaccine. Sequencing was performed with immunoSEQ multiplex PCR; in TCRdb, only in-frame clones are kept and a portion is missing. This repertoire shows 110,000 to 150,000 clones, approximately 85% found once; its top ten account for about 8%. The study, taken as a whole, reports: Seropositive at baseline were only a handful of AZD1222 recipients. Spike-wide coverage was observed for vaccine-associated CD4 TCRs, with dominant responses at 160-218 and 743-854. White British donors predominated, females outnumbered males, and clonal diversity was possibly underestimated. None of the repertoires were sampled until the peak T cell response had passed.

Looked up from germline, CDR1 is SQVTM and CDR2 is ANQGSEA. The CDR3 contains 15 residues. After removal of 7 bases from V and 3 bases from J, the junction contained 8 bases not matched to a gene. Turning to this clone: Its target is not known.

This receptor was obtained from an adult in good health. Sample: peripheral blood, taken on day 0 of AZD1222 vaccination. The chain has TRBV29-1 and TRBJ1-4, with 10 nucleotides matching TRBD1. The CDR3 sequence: CSGRQGADANEKLFF. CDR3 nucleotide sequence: TGCAGCGGGCGACAGGGGGCTGATGCTAATGAAAAACTGTTTTTT.